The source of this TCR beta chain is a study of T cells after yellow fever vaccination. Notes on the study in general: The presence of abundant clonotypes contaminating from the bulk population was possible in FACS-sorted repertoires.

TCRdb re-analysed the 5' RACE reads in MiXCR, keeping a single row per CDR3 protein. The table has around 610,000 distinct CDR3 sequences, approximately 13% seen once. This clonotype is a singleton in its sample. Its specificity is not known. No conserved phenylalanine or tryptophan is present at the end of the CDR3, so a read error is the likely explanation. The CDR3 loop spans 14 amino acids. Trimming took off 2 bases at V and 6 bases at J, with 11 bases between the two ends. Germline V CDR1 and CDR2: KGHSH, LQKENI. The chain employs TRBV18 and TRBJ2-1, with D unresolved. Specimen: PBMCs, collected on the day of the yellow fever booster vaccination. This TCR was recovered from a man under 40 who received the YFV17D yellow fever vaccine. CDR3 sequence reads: CASSPSTGPNEQFS. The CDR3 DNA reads TGTGCCAGCTCACCATCGACCGGACCCAATGAGCAGTTCTCC.